The 30 T cell receptor beta chains below come from one sample, sequenced in a study of T cells after yellow fever vaccination. TCRdb re-derived calls from the 5' RACE reads in MiXCR, one entry per CDR3 protein. This sample has more than 75,000 distinct CDR3 sequences, with about 8.8% found just once. The sequencing here drew on CD8+ T cells not binding an NS4B(214-222) dextramer, sorted from PBMCs, taken more than 14 days after the first yellow fever vaccination. Source of these receptors: a young man who received the YFV17D yellow fever vaccine.

This chain uses TRBV3-1 with TRBJ2-1, with 8 bases fitting TRBD1. From germline, CDR1 is LGHDT and CDR2 YNNKEL (reference sequence). The CDR3 is made up of 16 amino acids. Trimming removed 2 bases from V and 4 bases from J; junction bases left unmatched: 7. CDR3 in amino acids: CASSQFPGGAYNEQFF. Here the CDR3 DNA reads TGTGCCAGCAGCCAATTCCCAGGGGGCGCGTACAATGAGCAGTTCTTC.

This clonotype was picked up a small number of times. The chain is built from TRBV27 and TRBJ2-4, with D hard to call. This CDR3 region has 11 residues. CDR1 and CDR2 (germline): MNHEY, SMNVEV (reference sequence). Trimming pared 3 bases from V and 16 bases from J, leaving 13 bases between. Here the CDR3 DNA reads TGTGCCAGCAGTTTGGGCCAGGCGTTATACTTC. Protein: CASSLGQALYF.

The chain couples TRBV25-1 to TRBJ1-2; the D is unclear. Germline V CDR1 and CDR2: MGHDK, SYGVNS. V lost 9 bases, J lost 4 bases, and 9 bases lay in between. The CDR3 loop spans 11 amino acids. The CDR3 coding sequence is TGTGCCAGAGGAGGGCCCTATGGCTACACCTTC. It is translated as CARGGPYGYTF.

This clonotype was observed a handful of times. The rearrangement joins TRBV6-5 to TRBJ2-3; D is uncertain. Germline loops: CDR1 MNHEY, CDR2 SVGAGI. The germline V and J ends were trimmed by 2 bases and 0 bases, with 6 bases remaining between them. The CDR3 has 14 residues. CDR3 residues: CASSYAVSTDTQYF. The CDR3 nucleotides read TGTGCCAGCAGTTACGCAGTTAGCACAGATACGCAGTATTTT.

This clonotype has a handful of counts. V and J are TRBV29-1 and TRBJ2-1; D may correspond to TRBD1 or TRBD2 (5 bases each). V was clipped by 3 bases and J by 5 bases, with 14 bases between them. Germline V CDR1 and CDR2: SQVTM, ANQGSEA. This CDR3 is 14 amino acids long. The CDR3 region is CSVEGQLEDNEQFF. CDR3 sequence (DNA): TGCAGCGTTGAGGGGCAGTTGGAGGACAATGAGCAGTTCTTC.

This rearrangement joins TRBV19 to TRBJ2-2; the D gene is possibly TRBD2 (5 bases). CDR1 and CDR2 from the germline V gene are LNHDA and SQIVND (reference sequence). This CDR3 has 15 residues. Trimming stripped 5 bases from V and 1 base from J, with 11 bases between. The CDR3: CASSLTEENTGELFF. The DNA of the CDR3 is TGTGCCAGTAGTCTAACGGAGGAGAACACCGGGGAGCTGTTTTTT.

This chain joins TRBV6-1 and TRBJ2-5; TRBD2 might be the D (7 bases). The germline CDR1 and CDR2 sequences are MNHNS and SASEGT. V shed 6 bases and J shed 4 bases, with 21 bases lying between them. The CDR3 consists of 16 residues. CDR3 region: CASRQIWGGAAETQYF. For the CDR3, the DNA is TGTGCCAGCAGGCAAATTTGGGGGGGGGCGGCAGAGACCCAGTACTTC.

The rearrangement uses TRBV28 and TRBJ2-5; TRBD1 agrees at 9 bases. J gave up 5 bases and V 7 bases, and 8 bases lay outside the gene matches. Germline values: CDR1 MDHEN, CDR2 SYDVKM. CDR3 length: 14 residues. This CDR3 reads CASIGGTGRETQYF. Written as DNA, the CDR3 is TGTGCCAGCATAGGAGGGACAGGGAGGGAGACCCAGTACTTC.

This clonotype occurred a few times. This rearrangement joins TRBV14 to TRBJ1-4; 7 nucleotides line up with TRBD1. The germline CDR1 and CDR2 sequences are SGHDN and FVKESK. This CDR3 region has 15 residues. V shed 0 bases and J 4 bases; nucleotides not matched to a gene: 2. The CDR3 here is CASSQEGGRNEKLFF. CDR3 sequence (DNA): TGTGCCAGCAGCCAAGAAGGGGGCCGTAATGAAAAACTGTTTTTT. Full variable domain (remainder filled in from reference TRBV14 and TRBJ1-4): EAGVTQFPSHSVIEKGQTVTLRCDPISGHDNLYWYRRVMGKEIKFLLHFVKESKQDESGMPNNRFLAERTGGTYSTLKVQPAELEDSGVYFCASSQEGGRNEKLFFGSGTQLSVL.

This chain uses TRBV4-3 with TRBJ1-1; tentative D call: TRBD1 (6 bases). The germline V gene encodes CDR1 LGHNA and CDR2 YSLEER. This CDR3 spans 15 amino acids. The ends were cut back, 0 bases at V and 5 bases at J, with 13 bases in the middle. The CDR3 here is CASSQDPGVGTEAFF. DNA for the CDR3: TGCGCCAGCAGCCAAGACCCAGGGGTCGGGACTGAAGCTTTCTTT.

This chain joins TRBV6-5 and TRBJ2-2, with TRBD2 matching 8 bases. J was trimmed by 6 bases and V by 8 bases; bases with no gene match: 14. Germline CDR1 is MNHEY and CDR2 is SVGAGI. The CDR3 extends over 16 amino acids. The CDR3 loop is CASQPNAGGVAGELFF. For the CDR3, the DNA is TGTGCCAGCCAACCCAACGCGGGGGGCGTCGCCGGGGAGCTGTTTTTT.

This clonotype appeared a few times. The chain uses TRBV5-5 and TRBJ2-4; 10 bases line up with TRBD2. The CDR3 consists of 16 residues. The germline V gene encodes CDR1 SGHKS and CDR2 YYEKEE (reference sequence). The V gene end was trimmed by 4 bases and the J gene end by 2 bases; junction bases not matched to a gene: 6. CDR3 loop: CASSPSAGGPKNIQYF. CDR3 sequence (DNA): TGTGCCAGCAGCCCCTCAGCGGGGGGGCCCAAAAACATTCAGTACTTC.

This chain links TRBV12-5 with TRBJ1-4; TRBD1 matches at 12 bases. Germline V gives CDR1 LGHNT, CDR2 FRNRAP. Germline trimming cut 6 bases from V and 7 bases from J; bases unmatched to any gene: 9. The length of the CDR3 is 16 residues. The CDR3 DNA reads TGTGCTAGTGGCCATACGGGGACAGGGGGCGGTGAAAAACTGTTTTTT. It yields the protein CASGHTGTGGGEKLFF.

This clonotype was detected a few times. The chain links TRBV7-8 to TRBJ2-3, with a tentative D call TRBD2 (5 bases). The CDR3 covers 14 residues. The germline gives CDR1 SGHVS, CDR2 FQNEAQ. V lost 5 bases, J lost 4 bases, and 13 bases lay in between. DNA for the CDR3: TGTGCCAGCAGCAATGCGGGCCCCCCAGATACGCAGTATTTT. Translated, it gives CASSNAGPPDTQYF. Full variable domain (remainder filled in from reference TRBV7-8 and TRBJ2-3): GAGVSQSPRYKVAKRGQDVALRCDPISGHVSLFWYQQALGQGPEFLTYFQNEAQLDKSGLPSDRFFAERPEGSVSTLKIQRTQQEDSAVYLCASSNAGPPDTQYFGPGTRLTVL.

This clonotype has only a few counts. The chain is built from TRBV19 and TRBJ2-2, with D perhaps TRBD2 (8 bases). Germline CDR1 is LNHDA and CDR2 is SQIVND (reference sequence). This CDR3 comprises 16 residues. Trimming took 2 bases from V and 6 from J, leaving 16 bases between them. The CDR3 DNA follows: TGTGCCAGTAGTATAACGGGAGGGGGCGCGCCCGGGGAGCTGTTTTTT. This encodes CASSITGGGAPGELFF.

This clonotype was observed a few times. The chain joins TRBV20-1 to TRBJ1-5; D gene unclear. The CDR3 runs to 14 residues. Germline CDR1 DFQATT, CDR2 SNEGSKA (reference sequence). V was clipped by 0 bases and J by 0 bases, with 6 bases between them. CDR3 DNA sequence: TGCAGTGCTAGAGAATGGAATAGCAATCAGCCCCAGCATTTT. Translated, it gives CSAREWNSNQPQHF.

This chain connects TRBV5-1 to TRBJ2-2; the match to TRBD2 covers 9 bases. The CDR3 totals 16 residues. Germline V CDR1 and CDR2: SGHRS, YFSETQ. V dropped 4 bases and J dropped 0; count of bases not matched to a gene: 4. The CDR3 loop is CASSTRLAANTGELFF. The CDR3 DNA is TGCGCCAGCAGCACCCGACTAGCGGCGAACACCGGGGAGCTGTTTTTT.

This clonotype was recorded a few times. V and J are TRBV7-6 and TRBJ1-1; no definite D call. The CDR3 contains 15 residues. The ends were cut back, 2 bases at V and 3 bases at J, with 13 bases in the middle. Germline CDR1 and CDR2: SGHVS and FNYEAQ. CDR3 nucleotides: TGTGCCAGCAGCTTAAGGTATGGGGAGGACACTGAAGCTTTCTTT. This sequence encodes CASSLRYGEDTEAFF.

The chain has TRBV20-1 and TRBJ2-1, with TRBD2 identical over 9 bases. Germline V gives CDR1 DFQATT, CDR2 SNEGSKA (reference sequence). V shed 0 bases, J shed 4 bases, and the junction held 10 bases outside the gene matches. This CDR3 region has 17 residues. CDR3 in amino acids: CSARDGSSGGHYNEQFF. DNA for the CDR3: TGCAGTGCTAGAGATGGAAGTAGCGGGGGCCATTACAATGAGCAGTTCTTC.

This clonotype has only a few counts. The V call is TRBV12-3 or TRBV12-4, the J call TRBJ1-1; maybe TRBD1 (6 bases). The CDR3 sequence is 15 residues long. V was clipped by 2 bases and J by 4 bases, with 14 bases between them. In DNA, the CDR3 is TGTGCCAGCAGTTTATCCTCAGGGGTCGGCACTGAAGCTTTCTTT. Translated: CASSLSSGVGTEAFF.

This clonotype was seen only once. The rearrangement uses TRBV20-1 and TRBJ1-1; no definite D call. Between the trimmed V and J ends, which lost 3 bases and 1 base, there was a span of 9 bases. The germline V gene has CDR1 DFQATT and CDR2 SNEGSKA (reference sequence). This CDR3 has 13 residues. The CDR3 bases are TGCAGTGCTAGGCCTGCCAGGAACACTGAAGCTTTCTTT. It yields the protein CSARPARNTEAFF.

In its sample, this clonotype was seen a few times. The chain combines TRBV6-2 or TRBV6-3 with TRBJ2-7; TRBD1 agrees at 10 bases. The germline V gene has CDR1 MNHEY and CDR2 SVGEGT. The CDR3 extends over 17 amino acids. Germline trimming cut 2 bases from V and 0 bases from J; bases unmatched to any gene: 7. In DNA form, the CDR3 reads TGTGCCAGCAGTTACCCGGGACAGGGGCTAAGCTCCTACGAGCAGTACTTC. As protein: CASSYPGQGLSSYEQYF.

This clonotype was seen more than once but under ten times. The rearrangement uses TRBV7-2 and TRBJ2-7; D uncertain. The germline CDR1 and CDR2 sequences are SGHTA and FQGNSA. The CDR3 is 15 residues long. V lost 1 base and J 0 bases, leaving 10 bases between the germline ends. This chain's CDR3 is CASSLGSRSSYEQYV. The CDR3 DNA sequence: TGTGCCAGCAGCTTAGGGTCCAGGAGCTCCTACGAGCAGTACGTC.

This clonotype has at least ten counts. This rearrangement joins TRBV5-1 to TRBJ2-1; tentative D call: TRBD1 (6 bases). V was shortened by 5 bases and J by 7 bases, with 10 bases between the two germline ends. This CDR3 is built from 12 residues. CDR1 is SGHRS and CDR2 is YFSETQ in the germline V gene. CDR3 sequence reads: CASSPQGNEQFF. The CDR3 DNA sequence: TGCGCCAGCAGTCCCCAGGGGAATGAGCAGTTCTTC.

This chain uses TRBV6-5 with TRBJ1-6; D not resolved. The CDR3 is 13 residues long. Germline loops: CDR1 MNHEY, CDR2 SVGAGI. Trimming removed 8 bases from V and 4 bases from J, with 9 bases in between. The CDR3 region has the DNA TGTGCCAGCTGGGAGTATTATAATTCACCCCTCCACTTT. Protein: CASWEYYNSPLHF.

This clonotype was seen more than once but under ten times. At one of its ends the junction is not consistent with the germline gene, which may arise from a read error. The chain employs TRBV6-2 or TRBV6-3 and TRBJ2-2; a possible D gene is TRBD2 (6 bases). CDR1 is MNHEY, CDR2 SVGEGT, per germline. This CDR3 has 14 amino acids. The CDR3 DNA is TGTGCCAGCAGTTACGGGGGGAACGCCGGGGAGCTGTTTTTT. Translating gives CASSYGGNAGELFF.

Only a few counts were recorded for this clonotype. The conserved phenylalanine or tryptophan normally closing the CDR3 is absent here, so this likely arose from a read error. The DNA is omitted, as the CDR3 cannot be located on it reliably, and the CDR3 follows TCRdb's listing. V and J are TRBV11-3 and TRBJ1-2; TRBD1 was called by the table and not checked on the DNA. 9 amino acids form the CDR3, both terminal residues included. Germline CDR1 SGHNT, CDR2 YENEEA. The CDR3 region is CASSLWDAA.

V usage is TRBV7-2 and J usage is TRBJ2-7; a possible D gene is TRBD2 (6 bases). Per germline, CDR1 SGHTA and CDR2 FQGNSA. The CDR3 has 14 residues. V was pared by 3 bases and J by 7 bases, with 16 bases between. The CDR3 region has the DNA TGTGCCAGCAGCTTGATAGGATCTCGGGAGGAGCAGTACTTC. Translation gives CASSLIGSREEQYF. The full variable domain, with the rest looked up from reference TRBV7-2 and TRBJ2-7, is GAGVSQSPSNKVTEKGKDVELRCDPISGHTALYWYRQSLGQGLEFLIYFQGNSAPDKSGLPSDRFSAERTGGSVSTLTIQRTQQEDSAVYLCASSLIGSREEQYFGPGTRLTVT.

In its sample, this clonotype was seen a few times. The J gene is TRBJ2-1, the V gene TRBV4-1; D not resolved. The ends were cut back, 1 base at V and 8 bases at J, with 12 bases in the middle. The CDR3 has 14 residues. Germline V gene sequence: CDR1 MGHRA, CDR2 YSYEKL. The CDR3: CASSQVALVDEQFF. The DNA of the CDR3 is TGCGCCAGCAGCCAAGTGGCGCTCGTGGATGAGCAGTTCTTC.

The chain has TRBV6-5 and TRBJ2-2; D is perhaps TRBD1 (5 bases). V dropped 5 bases and J dropped 1 base, with 11 bases sitting between them. The CDR3 spans 15 residues. The germline CDR1 and CDR2 sequences are MNHEY and SVGAGI. This chain's CDR3 is CASSHTTGNTGELFF. Written as DNA, the CDR3 is TGTGCCAGCAGTCACACCACAGGGAACACCGGGGAGCTGTTTTTT.